These 13 T cell receptor beta chains were sequenced from one sample in a study of blood T cell repertoires in COVID-19. Some clones are missing from TCRdb's copy, which holds only in-frame ones; the method was immunoSEQ multiplex PCR. The repertoire consists of about 170,000 clones, with approximately 90% occurring once and the leading ten covering roughly 2%. The sequencing sample was made of peripheral blood. All receptors come from a man in his forties or fifties who had recovered from COVID-19.

The rearrangement links TRBV19 to TRBJ1-1, with 8 bases lining up with TRBD1. Germline V CDR1 and CDR2: LNHDA, SQIVND (reference sequence). V gave up 3 bases and J gave up 4 bases; unmatched junction bases: 10. This CDR3 contains 16 residues. The CDR3 DNA reads as TGTGCCAGTAGTATCGGGCAGGGGGCAGGGGGCACTGAAGCTTTCTTT. Translating gives CASSIGQGAGGTEAFF.

The chain uses TRBV29-1 and TRBJ1-1, with a weak D call TRBD1 (5 bases). The V end lost 3 bases, the J end lost 4 bases, and 15 bases lay between the germline ends. This CDR3 comprises 14 residues. Germline CDR1 and CDR2: SQVTM and ANQGSEA. This CDR3 reads CSVDFIKGSTEAFF. CDR3 coding DNA: TGCAGCGTTGACTTTATCAAGGGGTCCACTGAAGCTTTCTTT. Full variable domain (rest looked up from reference TRBV29-1 and TRBJ1-1): SAVISQKPSRDICQRGTSLTIQCQVDSQVTMMFWYRQQPGQSLTLIATANQGSEATYESGFVIDKFPISRPNLTFSTLTVSNMSPEDSSIYLCSVDFIKGSTEAFFGQGTRLTVV.

The chain has TRBV2 and TRBJ2-1, with 7 bases identical to TRBD1. The germline V gene encodes CDR1 SNHLY and CDR2 FYNNEI. Trimming cost V 6 bases and J 7 bases; bases outside gene matches: 6. This CDR3 spans 13 amino acids. The DNA of the CDR3 is TGTGCCAGCAGATCGGGACAGCAGAATGAGCAGTTCTTC. It translates to CASRSGQQNEQFF. The whole variable domain, remainder taken from reference TRBV2 and TRBJ2-1, is EPEVTQTPSHQVTQMGQEVILRCVPISNHLYFYWYRQILGQKVEFLVSFYNNEISEKSEIFDDQFSVERPDGSNFTLKIRSTKLEDSAMYFCASRSGQQNEQFFGPGTRLTVL.

The chain employs TRBV28 and TRBJ2-7; no clear D. CDR1 and CDR2 from the germline V gene are MDHEN and SYDVKM. The CDR3 is made up of 15 amino acids. Trimming shortened V by 3 bases and J by 0 bases, and 12 bases separated the two germline ends. CDR3: CASSLGRSPSYEQYF. CDR3 nucleotide sequence: TGTGCCAGCAGTTTGGGCAGGTCCCCCTCCTACGAGCAGTACTTC.

V is TRBV11-1 and J is TRBJ1-1; 7 bases align to TRBD1. The CDR3 loop spans 15 amino acids. Looked up from germline, CDR1 is SGHAT and CDR2 is FQDESV (reference sequence). Losses at the gene ends were 4 bases for V and 4 bases for J; bases not matched to a gene: 9. The CDR3 DNA is TGTGCCAGCAGCTCTAGGGGGACAGTTGGCACTGAAGCTTTCTTT. Translating it yields CASSSRGTVGTEAFF.

This sequence joins TRBV5-5 and TRBJ1-1; D unresolved. CDR3 size: 15 residues. V lost 4 bases, J lost 2 bases, and 15 bases lay in between. Germline V gene data show CDR1 as SGHKS and CDR2 as YYEKEE (reference sequence). The CDR3 sequence is CASSLRHTSNTEAFF. The CDR3 coding sequence is TGTGCCAGCAGCCTCCGACATACCTCTAACACTGAAGCTTTCTTT.

This chain uses TRBV10-3 with TRBJ1-2; TRBD1 matches at 12 bases. Trimming took 3 bases from V and 4 from J; bases not matched to a gene: 3. CDR3 length: 15 amino acids. CDR1 ENHRY and CDR2 SYGVKD come from the germline V gene. As DNA, the CDR3 is TGTGCCATCAGTGAAGGGACAGGGGGCGGCTATGGCTACACCTTC. Translated: CAISEGTGGGYGYTF.

CDR3 bases: TGTGCCAGCAGCTTAGGGGGACAGGGGGCAAGAGATACGCAGTATTTT. Protein sequence: CASSLGGQGARDTQYF. The V call is TRBV7-6, the J call TRBJ2-3, with TRBD1 matching 12 bases. CDR3 length: 16 residues. With 1 base clipped from V and 5 bases from J, the junction kept 4 bases outside the gene matches. Germline loops: CDR1 SGHVS, CDR2 FNYEAQ.

The rearrangement uses TRBV7-7 and TRBJ2-1; 10 bases line up with TRBD2. The V and J ends lost 0 bases and 7 bases, in that order; junction bases with no gene match: 3. The CDR3 is made up of 15 amino acids. Looked up from germline, CDR1 is SSHAT and CDR2 is FNYEAQ (reference sequence). CDR3 in DNA: TGTGCCAGCAGCTTAGCAGCGGGAGGGGCGAATGAGCAGTTCTTC. As protein: CASSLAAGGANEQFF.

The gene calls are TRBV6-5 and TRBJ2-6, with 7 bases that match TRBD2. This CDR3 contains 15 residues. The germline CDR1 and CDR2 sequences are MNHEY and SVGAGI. V gave up 6 bases and J gave up 1 base; unmatched junction bases: 3. The CDR3 is CASRMGGSGANVLTF. The CDR3, as DNA: TGTGCCAGCAGAATGGGAGGGTCTGGGGCCAACGTCCTGACTTTC.

The gene calls are TRBV6-5 and TRBJ2-5; 12 nucleotides agree with TRBD2. Trimming took 8 bases from V and 5 from J; bases not matched to a gene: 9. The CDR3 totals 15 residues. Germline CDR1 MNHEY, CDR2 SVGAGI. The CDR3: CASGRELAGGETQYF. Here the CDR3 DNA reads TGTGCCAGCGGAAGGGAACTAGCGGGAGGCGAGACCCAGTACTTC.

The chain couples TRBV5-8 to TRBJ2-7, with TRBD2 matching 8 bases. Germline CDR1 SGHTS, CDR2 YDEGEE. The CDR3 has 14 residues. The V and J ends lost 2 bases and 3 bases, in that order; junction bases with no gene match: 4. CDR3 DNA sequence: TGTGCCAGCAGCTTTTTGGCGGGAGGCTACGAGCAGTACTTC. This codes for CASSFLAGGYEQYF.

The gene calls are TRBV15 and TRBJ2-3; 10 bases are shared with TRBD2. CDR3 length equals 17 residues. Germline V gene data show CDR1 as LNHNV and CDR2 as YYDKDF (reference sequence). The ends lost 4 bases at V and 1 base at J; junction bases unmatched: 8. The CDR3 here is CATSTQAGGLGTDTQYF. CDR3 bases: TGTGCCACCAGCACTCAAGCGGGAGGGCTTGGCACAGATACGCAGTATTTT.